This TCR beta chain is drawn from a study of blood T cell repertoires in COVID-19. Clones were sequenced by immunoSEQ multiplex PCR, and TCRdb holds only the in-frame ones, with some missing. The sample yields 200,000 to 250,000 clones, 80% seen once. Participants came from roughly 23 US areas, aged roughly 18 to 89 years. The CDR3 loop spans 14 amino acids. Trimming took off 4 bases at V and 7 bases at J, with 16 bases between the two ends. Germline V gene data show CDR1 as LGHNT and CDR2 as FRNRAP. V usage is TRBV12-5 and J usage is TRBJ1-1; no reliable D call. The clonotype originates from a man aged 30 to 45 with acute COVID-19. The sample was PBMCs or T cells enriched from blood (not recorded which). The CDR3 is CASGSKATNGEAFF. CDR3 in DNA: TGTGCTAGTGGTTCGAAAGCAACGAACGGTGAAGCTTTCTTT.